These T cell receptor beta chains were read from a single sample in a study of blood T cells in healthy people across ages. TCRdb reprocessed the 5' RACE reads with MiXCR, giving one entry per CDR3 protein. The sample has 1.5 million to 2 million distinct CDR3 sequences; approximately 40% are singletons. Source material: blood. These receptors originate from a human donor in good health. Both conserved end residues are part of each CDR3. Each record gives: D gene, J gene, V gene, clone size, CDR3 length, CDR3 protein, CDR3 DNA. D genes are given only for firm matches. Size is stated for part of the rows, as once, few or many counts, or as a class when the clone is expanded.

d_gene: NA; j_gene: TRBJ1-5; v_gene: TRBV20-1; abundance: NA; len: 13; CDR3aa: CSAPGHRAGPQHF; CDR3nt: TGCAGTGCTCCCGGACACAGGGCGGGGCCCCAGCATTTT
d_gene: NA; j_gene: TRBJ1-6; v_gene: TRBV7-8; abundance: NA; len: 17; CDR3aa: CASSFRGDHRYNSPLHF; CDR3nt: TGTGCCAGCAGCTTTAGAGGGGACCATAGGTATAATTCACCCCTCCACTTT
d_gene: NA; j_gene: TRBJ1-2; v_gene: TRBV13; abundance: NA; len: 15; CDR3aa: CASSLIWQGTYGYTF; CDR3nt: TGTGCCAGCAGCTTAATTTGGCAGGGGACCTATGGCTACACCTTC
d_gene: TRBD1; j_gene: TRBJ2-7; v_gene: TRBV4-1; abundance: NA; len: 17; CDR3aa: CASSQGIGVGQGGEQYF; CDR3nt: TGCGCCAGCAGCCAAGGAATTGGGGTGGGACAGGGTGGCGAGCAGTACTTC
d_gene: NA; j_gene: TRBJ2-5; v_gene: TRBV27; abundance: few; len: 15; CDR3aa: CASSSTNGYQETQYF; CDR3nt: TGTGCCAGCAGTTCCACCAATGGGTACCAAGAGACCCAGTACTTC
d_gene: NA; j_gene: TRBJ2-1; v_gene: TRBV7-9; abundance: few; len: 19; CDR3aa: CASSTPLGSQGFTGRGKFF; CDR3nt: TGTGCCAGCAGCACCCCGCTGGGCTCACAGGGATTTACGGGAAGAGGGAAGTTCTTC
d_gene: TRBD1; j_gene: TRBJ2-1; v_gene: TRBV7-8; abundance: few; len: 18; CDR3aa: CASSLARDVWDRANEQFF; CDR3nt: TGTGCCAGCAGCTTAGCGAGGGATGTCTGGGACAGGGCCAATGAGCAGTTCTTC
d_gene: TRBD1; j_gene: TRBJ1-5; v_gene: TRBV10-3; abundance: NA; len: 14; CDR3aa: CAISRQGVDQPQHF; CDR3nt: TGTGCCATCAGTCGACAGGGGGTAGATCAGCCCCAGCATTTT
d_gene: NA; j_gene: TRBJ1-2; v_gene: TRBV12-3/TRBV12-4; abundance: once; len: 14; CDR3aa: CASRVREGSTGYTF; CDR3nt: TGTGCCAGCAGGGTTAGAGAGGGCTCGACCGGCTACACCTTC
d_gene: NA; j_gene: TRBJ2-3; v_gene: TRBV4-2; abundance: NA; len: 15; CDR3aa: CASSQDRQDQDTQYF; CDR3nt: TGTGCCAGCAGCCAAGATCGACAGGATCAAGATACGCAGTATTTT
d_gene: NA; j_gene: TRBJ1-2; v_gene: TRBV20-1; abundance: NA; len: 14; CDR3aa: CSARGLGVNYGYTF; CDR3nt: TGCAGTGCTAGAGGCTTGGGGGTGAACTATGGCTACACCTTC
d_gene: NA; j_gene: TRBJ1-2; v_gene: TRBV6-2/TRBV6-3; abundance: NA; len: 15; CDR3aa: CASSYHTGRNYGYTF; CDR3nt: TGTGCCAGCAGTTACCACACCGGGAGGAACTATGGCTACACCTTC
d_gene: NA; j_gene: TRBJ1-2; v_gene: TRBV4-1; abundance: NA; len: 15; CDR3aa: CASSQGLRGDYGYTF; CDR3nt: TGCGCCAGCAGCCAAGGTTTGCGCGGTGACTATGGCTACACCTTC
d_gene: TRBD2; j_gene: TRBJ2-3; v_gene: TRBV7-2; abundance: NA; len: 17; CDR3aa: CASSLAISGGVRDTQYF; CDR3nt: TGTGCCAGCAGCTTAGCAATTAGCGGGGGTGTACGGGATACGCAGTATTTT
d_gene: TRBD2; j_gene: TRBJ2-3; v_gene: TRBV7-2; abundance: NA; len: 17; CDR3aa: CASSLAPSGGITDTQYF; CDR3nt: TGTGCCAGCAGCTTAGCGCCTAGCGGGGGTATCACAGATACACAGTATTTT
d_gene: NA; j_gene: TRBJ1-2; v_gene: TRBV27; abundance: once; len: 15; CDR3aa: CASSLKWAGGGGYTF; CDR3nt: TGTGCCAGCAGTTTAAAGTGGGCGGGGGGCGGGGGCTACACCTTC
d_gene: NA; j_gene: TRBJ1-2; v_gene: TRBV19; abundance: NA; len: 14; CDR3aa: CASSFGAPGYGYTF; CDR3nt: TGTGCCAGTAGTTTTGGTGCTCCGGGCTATGGCTACACCTTC
d_gene: NA; j_gene: TRBJ1-6; v_gene: TRBV28; abundance: NA; len: 14; CDR3aa: CASSVRGNNSPLHF; CDR3nt: TGTGCCAGCAGTGTCCGGGGCAATAATTCACCCCTCCACTTT
d_gene: NA; j_gene: TRBJ1-2; v_gene: TRBV7-9; abundance: once; len: 15; CDR3aa: CASSRTQGANYGYTF; CDR3nt: TGTGCCAGCAGCAGAACCCAGGGAGCTAACTATGGCTACACCTTC
d_gene: NA; j_gene: TRBJ1-1; v_gene: TRBV7-9; abundance: NA; len: 14; CDR3aa: CASSFSLQNTEAFF; CDR3nt: TGTGCCAGCAGCTTCAGCCTACAGAACACTGAAGCTTTCTTT
d_gene: TRBD2; j_gene: TRBJ2-1; v_gene: TRBV29-1; abundance: few; len: 16; CDR3aa: CSAIGASGGQYNEQFF; CDR3nt: TGCAGCGCCATAGGGGCTAGCGGGGGCCAATACAATGAGCAGTTCTTC
d_gene: NA; j_gene: TRBJ1-1; v_gene: TRBV6-5; abundance: NA; len: 14; CDR3aa: CASSYTRGDTEAFF; CDR3nt: TGTGCCAGCAGTTACACCCGAGGGGACACTGAAGCTTTCTTT
d_gene: NA; j_gene: TRBJ1-4; v_gene: TRBV5-1; abundance: NA; len: 15; CDR3aa: CASSTSASTNEKLFF; CDR3nt: TGCGCCAGCAGCACCAGTGCATCAACTAATGAAAAACTGTTTTTT
d_gene: NA; j_gene: TRBJ1-1; v_gene: TRBV29-1; abundance: few; len: 13; CDR3aa: CSVDYGDGTEAFF; CDR3nt: TGCAGCGTTGATTATGGGGATGGCACTGAAGCTTTCTTT
d_gene: NA; j_gene: TRBJ2-7; v_gene: TRBV6-5; abundance: many; len: 14; CDR3aa: CASSYSVHTYEQYF; CDR3nt: TGTGCCAGCAGTTACTCGGTACATACCTACGAGCAGTACTTC
d_gene: NA; j_gene: TRBJ2-5; v_gene: TRBV6-1; abundance: NA; len: 11; CDR3aa: CASLLVETQYF; CDR3nt: TGTGCCAGCTTGTTGGTGGAGACCCAGTACTTC
d_gene: NA; j_gene: TRBJ1-6; v_gene: TRBV20-1; abundance: few; len: 16; CDR3aa: CSARQDTVSGGSPLHF; CDR3nt: TGCAGTGCTAGACAGGACACGGTATCGGGTGGTTCACCCCTCCACTTT
d_gene: TRBD1; j_gene: TRBJ2-1; v_gene: TRBV6-6; abundance: NA; len: 16; CDR3aa: CASSVSGTGGVYEQFF; CDR3nt: TGTGCCAGCAGTGTTTCCGGGACAGGGGGAGTTTATGAGCAGTTCTTC
d_gene: NA; j_gene: TRBJ2-7; v_gene: TRBV3-1; abundance: NA; len: 13; CDR3aa: CASSPKGSREQYF; CDR3nt: TGTGCCAGCAGCCCCAAGGGCTCGAGGGAGCAGTACTTC
d_gene: TRBD1; j_gene: TRBJ2-7; v_gene: TRBV20-1; abundance: NA; len: 13; CDR3aa: CSASDRGYGEQYF; CDR3nt: TGCAGTGCCAGCGACAGGGGGTATGGCGAGCAGTACTTC
d_gene: NA; j_gene: TRBJ1-5; v_gene: TRBV6-5; abundance: few; len: 14; CDR3aa: CASSPRVSNQPQHF; CDR3nt: TGTGCCAGCAGTCCCAGGGTTAGCAATCAGCCCCAGCATTTT
d_gene: NA; j_gene: TRBJ2-5; v_gene: TRBV28; abundance: NA; len: 14; CDR3aa: CASSPGGEEETQYF; CDR3nt: TGTGCCAGCAGCCCTGGGGGCGAGGAAGAGACCCAGTACTTC
d_gene: NA; j_gene: TRBJ2-3; v_gene: TRBV10-3; abundance: NA; len: 15; CDR3aa: CAVSWDDQWTDTQYF; CDR3nt: TGTGCCGTCAGTTGGGACGATCAGTGGACAGATACGCAGTATTTT
d_gene: NA; j_gene: TRBJ1-6; v_gene: TRBV7-2; abundance: NA; len: 14; CDR3aa: CASSLPGNNSPLHF; CDR3nt: TGTGCCAGCAGCTTACCAGGGAATAATTCACCCCTCCACTTT
d_gene: NA; j_gene: TRBJ1-1; v_gene: TRBV12-3/TRBV12-4; abundance: NA; len: 12; CDR3aa: CASTGNLFEAFF; CDR3nt: TGTGCCAGCACCGGAAACCTCTTTGAAGCTTTCTTT
d_gene: NA; j_gene: TRBJ1-1; v_gene: TRBV29-1; abundance: few; len: 14; CDR3aa: CSVGSGRFRTEAFF; CDR3nt: TGCAGCGTTGGTTCAGGGCGGTTTCGCACTGAAGCTTTCTTT
d_gene: NA; j_gene: TRBJ1-2; v_gene: TRBV13; abundance: NA; len: 14; CDR3aa: CASSFGSLEGGYTF; CDR3nt: TGTGCCAGCAGCTTTGGGTCTTTGGAGGGGGGCTACACCTTC
d_gene: TRBD1; j_gene: TRBJ1-4; v_gene: TRBV28; abundance: once; len: 16; CDR3aa: CASSARGVETNEKLFF; CDR3nt: TGTGCCAGCAGCGCCAGGGGGGTTGAAACTAATGAAAAACTGTTTTTT
d_gene: TRBD2; j_gene: TRBJ2-5; v_gene: TRBV6-5; abundance: many; len: 15; CDR3aa: CASSLRGGESETQYF; CDR3nt: TGTGCCAGCAGTCTGCGCGGGGGGGAGTCGGAGACCCAGTACTTC
d_gene: NA; j_gene: TRBJ1-1; v_gene: TRBV29-1; abundance: NA; len: 15; CDR3aa: CSVVGGDRMNTEAFF; CDR3nt: TGCAGCGTTGTAGGTGGGGACCGGATGAACACTGAAGCTTTCTTT
d_gene: NA; j_gene: TRBJ2-3; v_gene: TRBV5-6; abundance: few; len: 17; CDR3aa: CASSPLRASGTMDTQYF; CDR3nt: TGTGCCAGCAGCCCCCTAAGGGCCAGTGGGACAATGGATACGCAGTATTTT
d_gene: NA; j_gene: TRBJ1-2; v_gene: TRBV5-5; abundance: few; len: 13; CDR3aa: CASSFLDLYGYTF; CDR3nt: TGTGCCAGCAGCTTTCTAGACCTCTATGGCTACACCTTC
d_gene: TRBD2; j_gene: TRBJ2-3; v_gene: TRBV19; abundance: once; len: 14; CDR3aa: CASRGRGYTDTQYF; CDR3nt: TGTGCCAGTAGGGGGAGGGGCTACACAGATACGCAGTATTTT
d_gene: NA; j_gene: TRBJ1-4; v_gene: TRBV15; abundance: NA; len: 14; CDR3aa: CATSRIKTDRKLFF; CDR3nt: TGTGCCACCAGCAGAATTAAAACGGACCGAAAACTGTTTTTT
d_gene: NA; j_gene: TRBJ1-1; v_gene: TRBV6-6; abundance: few; len: 11; CDR3aa: CASGGNTEAFF; CDR3nt: TGTGCCAGTGGGGGGAACACTGAAGCTTTCTTT
d_gene: NA; j_gene: TRBJ2-2; v_gene: TRBV29-1; abundance: NA; len: 15; CDR3aa: CSASIGKVGTGELFF; CDR3nt: TGCAGCGCGAGTATTGGAAAAGTAGGAACCGGGGAGCTGTTTTTT
d_gene: NA; j_gene: TRBJ2-3; v_gene: TRBV20-1; abundance: NA; len: 14; CDR3aa: CSVTGGLSTDTQYF; CDR3nt: TGCAGTGTCACAGGAGGTCTTAGCACAGATACGCAGTATTTT
d_gene: NA; j_gene: TRBJ2-5; v_gene: TRBV5-1; abundance: NA; len: 15; CDR3aa: CASSRSDQQQETQYF; CDR3nt: TGCGCCAGCAGCCGCTCGGACCAGCAACAAGAGACCCAGTACTTC